This T cell receptor (beta chain) originates from a study of cytomegalovirus exposure and HLA in healthy donors. At the level of the study: The roughly 700 first-cohort repertoires shared a platform with the approximately 110 validation repertoires, as reported in a later analysis. Study results and caveats: In vitro confirmation showed a few CMV-associated chains to be CMV antigen specific.

This CDR3 comprises 16 residues. From germline, CDR1 is SGHKS and CDR2 YYEKEE (reference sequence). V was trimmed by 0 bases and J by 0 bases, leaving 10 bases between them. The protocol was immunoSEQ multiplex PCR, while the TCRdb copy is restricted to in-frame clones and leaves out a portion. The table lists 150,000 to 200,000 clones, 84% of them singletons. Of note for this clone: As yet, its antigen is unknown.

This clonotype was obtained from a man under 40 in good health and CMV-seropositive. The sequenced material came from PBMCs. The chain recombines TRBV5-5 with TRBJ1-3; D remains ambiguous. The CDR3 sequence is CASSLAGSNSGNTIYF. DNA of the CDR3: TGTGCCAGCAGCTTGGCCGGGAGCAACTCTGGAAACACCATATATTTT.